This TCR beta chain was captured by sequencing in a study of blood T cell repertoires in COVID-19. At the level of the study: Material from acute and convalescent COVID-19 was sourced from the United States, Italy and Spain. T cells, B-cell-depleted T cells, or PBMCs provided the cDNA or gDNA that served as material.

The sample holds one count of this clone. Germline assignment: CDR1 MNHEY and CDR2 SVGEGT. The V and J ends lost 6 bases and 5 bases, in that order; junction bases with no gene match: 10. The CDR3 spans 15 residues. Original processing notes: Reference gene primer amplification gave estimated nucleated cell counts. This table comes from immunoSEQ multiplex PCR, and its TCRdb copy is limited to in-frame clones, with some not included. V, J and clone size are those of that table, while D and trimming were read from the DNA. The repertoire holds around 95,000 clones, with 87% as singletons. This receptor was obtained from a man aged 25 to 40 in a cohort sampled during active COVID-19. The genes are TRBV6-2 or TRBV6-3 and TRBJ2-4; 7 nucleotides agree with TRBD1. Sequenced input: peripheral blood. CDR3: CASSPTGTDQNIQYF. The CDR3 DNA is TGTGCCAGCAGCCCGACAGGGACGGACCAAAACATTCAGTACTTC.